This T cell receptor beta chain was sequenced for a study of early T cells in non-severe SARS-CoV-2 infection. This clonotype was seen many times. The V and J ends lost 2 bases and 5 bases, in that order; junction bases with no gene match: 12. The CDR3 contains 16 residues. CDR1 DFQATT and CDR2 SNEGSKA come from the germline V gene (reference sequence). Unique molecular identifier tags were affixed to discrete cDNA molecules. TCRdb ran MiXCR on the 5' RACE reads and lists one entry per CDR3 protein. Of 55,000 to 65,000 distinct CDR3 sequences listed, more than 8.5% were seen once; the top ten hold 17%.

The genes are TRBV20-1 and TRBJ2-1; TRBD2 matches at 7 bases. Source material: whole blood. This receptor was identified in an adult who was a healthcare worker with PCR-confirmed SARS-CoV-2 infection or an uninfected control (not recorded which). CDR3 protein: CSARTPTSILHNEQFF. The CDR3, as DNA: TGCAGTGCTAGAACTCCGACTAGCATTCTCCACAATGAGCAGTTCTTC.